This T cell receptor (beta chain) was recorded in a study of vaccination and CD4 T cells after COVID-19. Germline loops: CDR1 MNHEY, CDR2 SMNVEV (reference sequence). This CDR3 is built from 15 residues. The V gene lost 4 bases and the J gene lost 3 bases, with 16 bases spanning the gap. Findings and caveats of the study: With convalescent patients, a median about 87% of reactive clones emerged solely after vaccination.

This clonotype was counted a few times. Its specificity is unknown. Treatment indicated: roughly 10-day PBMC culture with coronavirus spike peptide pools or control peptides (ViraFEST assay). ViraFEST stimulated the growth of antigen-specific T cells using peptide pools and subsequently profiled their TCRs by sequencing. Each well held 2 million to 2.5 million PBMCs in IL-2 (10 IU/ml) medium with about 9.6 ug/ml peptide pools. The Oncomine TCR Beta short-read assay was applied to DNA of cultured CD4+ T cells. TCRdb re-derived calls from the PCR reads in MiXCR, one entry per CDR3 protein. The sample records about 15,000 distinct CDR3 sequences, about 53% being singletons.

The source is a human donor who had recovered from COVID-19. V and J are TRBV27 and TRBJ2-7, with no clear D. Source material: CD4+ T cells from blood, cultured in vitro. DNA of the CDR3: TGTGCCAGCAGTTCCACGTTCGCCCCTTACTACGAGCAGTACTTC. Amino acid sequence: CASSSTFAPYYEQYF.